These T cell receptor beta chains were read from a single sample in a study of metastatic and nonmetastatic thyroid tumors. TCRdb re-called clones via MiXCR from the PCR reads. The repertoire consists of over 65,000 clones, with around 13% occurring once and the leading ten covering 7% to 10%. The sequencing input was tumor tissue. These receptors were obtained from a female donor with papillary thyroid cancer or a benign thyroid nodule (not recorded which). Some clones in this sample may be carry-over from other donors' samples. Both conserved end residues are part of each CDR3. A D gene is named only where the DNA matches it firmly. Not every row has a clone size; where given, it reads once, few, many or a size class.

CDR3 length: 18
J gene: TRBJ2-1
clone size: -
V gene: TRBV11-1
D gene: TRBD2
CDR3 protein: CASSSARTSGYSYNEQFF
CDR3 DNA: TGTGCCAGCAGCTCCGCCAGGACTAGCGGGTACTCCTACAATGAGCAGTTCTTC

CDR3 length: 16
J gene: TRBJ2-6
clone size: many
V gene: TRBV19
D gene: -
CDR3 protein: CASSIRVVSGANVLTF
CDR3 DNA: TGTGCCAGTAGTATCCGGGTCGTATCTGGGGCCAACGTCCTGACTTTC

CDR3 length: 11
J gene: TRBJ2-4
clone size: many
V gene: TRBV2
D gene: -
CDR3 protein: CASSSEYIQYF
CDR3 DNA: TGTGCCAGCAGTTCAGAGTACATTCAGTACTTC

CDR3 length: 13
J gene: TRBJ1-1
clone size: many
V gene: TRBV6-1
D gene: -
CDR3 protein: CASSEFPNTEAFF
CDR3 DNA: TGTGCCAGCAGTGAGTTTCCGAACACTGAAGCTTTCTTT

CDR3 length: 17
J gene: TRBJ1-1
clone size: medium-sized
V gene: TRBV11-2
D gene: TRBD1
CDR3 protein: CASSLDEDGTGNTEAFF
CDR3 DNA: TGTGCCAGCAGCTTAGATGAAGACGGGACAGGGAACACTGAAGCTTTCTTT

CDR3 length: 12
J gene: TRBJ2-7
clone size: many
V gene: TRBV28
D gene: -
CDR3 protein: CASSPQAYEQYF
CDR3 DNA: TGTGCCAGCAGCCCCCAAGCCTACGAGCAGTACTTC

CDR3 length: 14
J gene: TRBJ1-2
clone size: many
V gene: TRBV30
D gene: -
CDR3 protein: CAWSVLSTADGYTF
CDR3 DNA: TGTGCCTGGAGTGTACTCTCCACCGCTGATGGCTACACCTTC

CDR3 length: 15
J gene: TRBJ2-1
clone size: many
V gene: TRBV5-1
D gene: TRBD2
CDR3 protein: CASSFGGTLTNEQFF
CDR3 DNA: TGCGCCAGCAGCTTCGGGGGGACCCTCACCAATGAGCAGTTCTTC

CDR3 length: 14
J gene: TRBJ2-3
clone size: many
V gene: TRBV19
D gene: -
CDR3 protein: CASSLSLGADTQYF
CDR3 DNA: TGTGCCAGTAGTCTCTCCCTGGGGGCAGATACGCAGTATTTT

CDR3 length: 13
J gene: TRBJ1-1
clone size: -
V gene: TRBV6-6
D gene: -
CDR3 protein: CASSYLQWAEAFF
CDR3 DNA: TGTGCCAGCAGTTACCTACAGTGGGCTGAAGCTTTCTTT

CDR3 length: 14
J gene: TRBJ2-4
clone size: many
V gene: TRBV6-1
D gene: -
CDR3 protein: CASSEDRLTNIQYF
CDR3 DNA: TGTGCCAGCAGTGAAGACAGGTTAACGAACATTCAGTACTTC

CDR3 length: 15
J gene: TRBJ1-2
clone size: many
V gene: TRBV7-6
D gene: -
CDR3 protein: CASSRIEGVHYGYTF
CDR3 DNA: TGTGCCAGCAGCCGTATTGAGGGCGTCCATTATGGCTACACCTTC

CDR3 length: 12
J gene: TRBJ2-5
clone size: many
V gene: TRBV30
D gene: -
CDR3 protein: CAWKQGGETQYF
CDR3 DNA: TGTGCCTGGAAACAGGGAGGGGAGACCCAGTACTTC

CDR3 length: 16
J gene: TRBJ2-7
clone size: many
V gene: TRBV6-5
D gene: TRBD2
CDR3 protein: CASSYDGTSGSPEQYF
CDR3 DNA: TGTGCCAGCAGTTACGACGGGACTAGCGGGAGCCCCGAGCAGTACTTC

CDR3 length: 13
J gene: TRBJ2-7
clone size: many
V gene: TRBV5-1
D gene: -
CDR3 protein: CASSLDWGYEQYF
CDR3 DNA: TGCGCCAGCAGCTTGGATTGGGGCTACGAGCAGTACTTC